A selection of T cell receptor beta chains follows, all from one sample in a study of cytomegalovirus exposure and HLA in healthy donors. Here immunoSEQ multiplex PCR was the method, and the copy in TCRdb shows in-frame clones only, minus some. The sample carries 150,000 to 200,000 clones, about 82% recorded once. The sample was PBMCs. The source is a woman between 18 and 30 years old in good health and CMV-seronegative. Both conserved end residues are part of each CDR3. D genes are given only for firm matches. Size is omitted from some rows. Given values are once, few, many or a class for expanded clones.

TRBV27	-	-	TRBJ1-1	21	TGTGCCAGCAGTTTACGGGGGGGGGCAAAAGTAAGAAGGGGTCTGGACACTGAAGCTTTCTTT	CASSLRGGAKVRRGLDTEAFF
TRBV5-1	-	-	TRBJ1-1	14	TGCGCCAGCAGCTTGGCAGGGTTGAGAACTGAAGCTTTCTTT	CASSLAGLRTEAFF
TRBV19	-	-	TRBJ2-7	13	TGTGCCAGTAGTGACAGTACCTCCTACGAGCAGTACTTC	CASSDSTSYEQYF
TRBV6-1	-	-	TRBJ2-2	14	TGTGCCAGCCTCCGTGCGGGGAACACCGGGGAGCTGTTTTTT	CASLRAGNTGELFF
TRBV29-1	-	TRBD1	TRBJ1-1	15	TGCAGCGTGCCACTCCGAGCAGGGGGGCTGACTGAAGCTTTCTTT	CSVPLRAGGLTEAFF
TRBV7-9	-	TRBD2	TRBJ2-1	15	TGTGCCAGCAGCCCACTAGCGGGAGTTAGTAATGAGCAGTTCTTC	CASSPLAGVSNEQFF
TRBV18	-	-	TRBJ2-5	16	TGTGCCAGCTCACCCCAGGCGTCGATCCACCAAGAGACCCAGTACTTC	CASSPQASIHQETQYF
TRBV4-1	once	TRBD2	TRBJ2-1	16	TGCGCCAGCAGCCAAGTTCGGGGGGGGTCGTGGAATGAGCAGTTCTTC	CASSQVRGGSWNEQFF
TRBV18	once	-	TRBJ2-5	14	TGTGCCAGCTCACCACCGGCAGGGCAAGAGACCCAGTACTTC	CASSPPAGQETQYF
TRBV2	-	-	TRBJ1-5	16	TGTGCCAGCAGCCTAAGTAGGGGTGGGGGCAATCAGCCCCAGCATTTT	CASSLSRGGGNQPQHF
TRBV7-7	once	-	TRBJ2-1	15	TGTGCCAGCAGCTTAAACGGACAAGTAGGCAATGAGCAGTTCTTC	CASSLNGQVGNEQFF
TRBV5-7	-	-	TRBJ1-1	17	TGTGCCAGCAGCTTTAACGAAACGAAGGACAGGAACACTGAAGCTTTCTTT	CASSFNETKDRNTEAFF
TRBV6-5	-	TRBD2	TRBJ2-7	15	TGTGCCAGCAGTAACTCCGGGACTAGCAGTTACGAGCAGTACTTC	CASSNSGTSSYEQYF
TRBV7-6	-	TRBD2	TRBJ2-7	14	TGTGCCAGCAGCCCGACAGCGGGGACCTACGAGCAGTACTTC	CASSPTAGTYEQYF
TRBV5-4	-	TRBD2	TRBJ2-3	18	TGTGCCAGCAGCTTGGCGGGGCTTGGCGGGAGCTCTACAGATACGCAGTATTTT	CASSLAGLGGSSTDTQYF
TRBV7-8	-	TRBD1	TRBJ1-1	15	TGTGCCAGCAGCTTACTAGATACAGGGGGCACTGAAGCTTTCTTT	CASSLLDTGGTEAFF
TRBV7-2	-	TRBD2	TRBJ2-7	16	TGTGCCAGCAGCTTAGCAGGACTAGCGGGTTCCTACGAGCAGTACTTC	CASSLAGLAGSYEQYF
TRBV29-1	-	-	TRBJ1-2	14	TGCAGCGTCACTCAGGCCGTGCTTGGGTATGGCTACACCTTC	CSVTQAVLGYGYTF
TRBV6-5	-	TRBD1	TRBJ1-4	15	TGTGCCAGCAGTTACTCGCCAGGGGGCGGTGAAAAACTGTTTTTT	CASSYSPGGGEKLFF
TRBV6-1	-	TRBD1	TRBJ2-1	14	TGTGCCAGCAGGGCGGGACAGGTTATCCATGAGCAGTTCTTC	CASRAGQVIHEQFF
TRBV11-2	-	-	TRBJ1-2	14	TGTGCCAGCAGTCCGTCGGGGGACGGGTATGGCTACACCTTC	CASSPSGDGYGYTF
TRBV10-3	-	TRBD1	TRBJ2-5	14	TGTGCCATCACCATGGACAGGGCTTCGGAGACCCAGTACTTC	CAITMDRASETQYF
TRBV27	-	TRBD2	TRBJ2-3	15	TGTGCCAGCAGTTTAGGACTAGCGGGAGTGGCTACGCAGTATTTT	CASSLGLAGVATQYF
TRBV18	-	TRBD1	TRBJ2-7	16	TGTGCCAGCTCACCGATCGGGACAGGCAGCTCCTACGAGCAGTACTTC	CASSPIGTGSSYEQYF
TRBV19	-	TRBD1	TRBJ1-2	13	TGTGCCAGTAGTAAAGGACAGGGCTTTGGCTACACCTTC	CASSKGQGFGYTF
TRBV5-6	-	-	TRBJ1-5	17	TGTGCCAGCAGCTTGGGTACAGGGACATGGGGCAATCAGCCCCAGCATTTT	CASSLGTGTWGNQPQHF
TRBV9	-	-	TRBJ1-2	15	TGTGCCAGCAGCGTACGGGCAGGGGATCCCTATGGCTACACCTTC	CASSVRAGDPYGYTF
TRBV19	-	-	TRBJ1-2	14	TGTGCCAGTAGCCCTGACACGTCTCCCGGCGGCTACACCTTC	CASSPDTSPGGYTF
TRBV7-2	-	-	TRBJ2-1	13	TGTGCCAGCAGCTCCCCCGCGTACAATGAGCAGTTCTTC	CASSSPAYNEQFF
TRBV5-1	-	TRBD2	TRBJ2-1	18	TGCGCCAGCAGCCCCGGGACTAGCCCTGGGGAAGTAATAAATGAGCAGTTCTTC	CASSPGTSPGEVINEQFF
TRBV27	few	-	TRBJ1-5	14	TGTGCCAGCAGTTTTACGGTCTTCAATCAGCCCCAGCATTTT	CASSFTVFNQPQHF
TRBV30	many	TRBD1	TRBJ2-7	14	TGTGCCTCGTCGGTGGGACAGGGCTTGTACGAGCAGTACTTC	CASSVGQGLYEQYF
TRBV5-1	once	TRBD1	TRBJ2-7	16	TGCGCCAGCAGCCGACAGGGGCGCTCATATGTCGACGAGCAGTACTTC	CASSRQGRSYVDEQYF
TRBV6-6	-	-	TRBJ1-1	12	TGTGCCAGCGTCGGGGGGGCCACTGAAGCTTTCTTT	CASVGGATEAFF
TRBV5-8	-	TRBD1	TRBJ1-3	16	TGTGCCAGCACCTTTAGTTGGGGGACAGGGGCTCGCACCATATATTTT	CASTFSWGTGARTIYF
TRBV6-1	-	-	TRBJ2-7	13	TGTGCCAGCACAGATCCCCCCTCCTACGAGCAGTACTTC	CASTDPPSYEQYF
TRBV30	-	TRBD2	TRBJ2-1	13	TGTGCCTGGGGACTAGCGGGGATTTTTGAGCAGTTCTTC	CAWGLAGIFEQFF
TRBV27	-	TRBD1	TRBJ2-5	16	TGTGCCAGCAGTTTGTATGCAGGGGGCCCTCAAGAGACCCAGTACTTC	CASSLYAGGPQETQYF
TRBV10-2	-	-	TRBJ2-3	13	TGCGCCAGCAGTGAGTCGACAGACACTTCGCAGTATTTT	CASSESTDTSQYF
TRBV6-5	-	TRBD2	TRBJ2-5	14	TGTGCCAGCCAGTGGGCGGGGGGGCAAGAGACCCAGTACTTC	CASQWAGGQETQYF
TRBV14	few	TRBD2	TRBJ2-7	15	TGTGCCAGCAGCCCCGCGGGGGTAGGCCCCTACGAGCAGTACTTC	CASSPAGVGPYEQYF
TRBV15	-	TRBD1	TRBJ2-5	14	TGTGCCACCGGATCACCGGGACAGGATGGGACCCAGTACTTC	CATGSPGQDGTQYF
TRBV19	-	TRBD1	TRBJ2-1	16	TGTGCCAGTAGTATGTATAAGGGGGCTGGGTGGAATGAGCAGTTCTTC	CASSMYKGAGWNEQFF
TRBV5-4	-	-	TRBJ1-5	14	TGTGCCAGCAGTTTAGACGGACACAATCAGCCCCAGCATTTT	CASSLDGHNQPQHF
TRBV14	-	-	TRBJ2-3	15	TGTGCCAGCAGCCACTCGGACTTCGTTACAGATACGCAGTATTTT	CASSHSDFVTDTQYF
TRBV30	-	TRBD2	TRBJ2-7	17	TGTGCCTGGAGTGTAAGAGAAAAGCGGGAGACCCACTACGAGCAGTACTTC	CAWSVREKRETHYEQYF
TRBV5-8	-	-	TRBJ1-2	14	TGTGCCAGCAGCTTCGGAGGAGAGATAAATGGCTACACCTTC	CASSFGGEINGYTF
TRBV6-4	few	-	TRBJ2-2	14	TGTGCCAGCCAAGGACAGCCGAACACCGGGGAGCTGTTTTTT	CASQGQPNTGELFF
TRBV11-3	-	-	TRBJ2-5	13	TGTGCCAGCAGCTTAAGGCCTAGGGAGACCCAGTACTTC	CASSLRPRETQYF
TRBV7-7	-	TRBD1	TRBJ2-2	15	TGTGCCAGCAGCGTTGGACAGGGGGGTACCGGGGAGCTGTTTTTT	CASSVGQGGTGELFF
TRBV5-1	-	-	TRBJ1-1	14	TGCGCCAGCAGCTCCCGCGGCACGGGGACTGAAGCTTTCTTT	CASSSRGTGTEAFF
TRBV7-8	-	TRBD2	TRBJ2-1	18	TGTGCCAGCAGCTCCGAGAGGACTAGCGGGAGGGCCTACAATGAGCAGTTCTTC	CASSSERTSGRAYNEQFF
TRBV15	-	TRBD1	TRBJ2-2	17	TGTGCCACCAGCAGAGATGACAGGGGGGCCCTGATCGGGGAGCTGTTTTTT	CATSRDDRGALIGELFF
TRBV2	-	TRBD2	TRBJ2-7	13	TGTGCCAGCAGTAGCGGGGGGGCCTTCGAGCAGTACTTC	CASSSGGAFEQYF
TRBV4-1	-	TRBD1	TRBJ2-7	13	TGCGCCAGCAGCCAAGATGCGGGGACAGGTCAATACTTC	CASSQDAGTGQYF